This T cell receptor beta chain came from a study of beta chain features in type 1 diabetes. Study-wide context: All of the samples together had roughly 110 million sorted cells examined. Study observations and caveats: Type 1 diabetes patients had fewer VDJ junction insertions and more deletions.

The V and J ends lost 7 bases and 4 bases respectively, with 9 bases between them. CDR3 length: 11 residues. Germline lookup yields CDR1 DFQATT and CDR2 SNEGSKA (reference sequence). The whole isolated RNA underwent reverse transcription, so sequencing captured expressed TCRB transcripts. Using immunoSEQ multiplex PCR, the repertoire was profiled, and TCRdb retains in-frame clones only, with some absent. The table records more than 140,000 clones, approximately 10% of them present only once. Remarks on this clone: Its antigen is currently unknown.

Sequencing was performed on central memory CD4+ T cells from blood. This TCR was recovered from a woman in her thirties or forties in good health. The chain uses TRBV20-1 and TRBJ2-3, with a possible D match to TRBD2 (5 bases). In nucleotides, the CDR3 is TGCAGTGTGGTGGGAGCAGATACGCAGTATTTT. Its translation: CSVVGADTQYF.